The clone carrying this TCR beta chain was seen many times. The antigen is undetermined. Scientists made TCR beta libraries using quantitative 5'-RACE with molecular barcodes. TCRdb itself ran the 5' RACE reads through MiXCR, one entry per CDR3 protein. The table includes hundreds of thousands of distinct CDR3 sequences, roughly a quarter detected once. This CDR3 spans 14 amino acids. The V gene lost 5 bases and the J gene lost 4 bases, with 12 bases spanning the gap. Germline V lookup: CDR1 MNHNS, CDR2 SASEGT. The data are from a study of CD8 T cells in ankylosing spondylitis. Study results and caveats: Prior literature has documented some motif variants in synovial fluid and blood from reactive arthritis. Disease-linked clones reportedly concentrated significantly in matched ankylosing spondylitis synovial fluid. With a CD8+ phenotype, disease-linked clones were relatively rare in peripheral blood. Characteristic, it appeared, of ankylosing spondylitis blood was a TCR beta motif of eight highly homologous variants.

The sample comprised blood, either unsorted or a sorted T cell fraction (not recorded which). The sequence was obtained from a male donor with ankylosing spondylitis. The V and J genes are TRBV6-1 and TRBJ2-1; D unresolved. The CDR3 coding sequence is TGTGCCAGCAGTCGCGGCGGTGGGTACAATGAGCAGTTCTTC. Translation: CASSRGGGYNEQFF.